The source of this T cell receptor (beta chain) is a study of blood T cell repertoires in COVID-19. About the study: Nucleic acid was either cDNA or gDNA, and it came from T cells, B-cell-depleted T cells, or PBMCs.

Original handling: Reference gene primer amplification gave estimated nucleated cell counts. The data were produced by immunoSEQ multiplex PCR, yet TCRdb's version contains in-frame clones alone and is incomplete. The D gene and trimming were derived from the DNA, and the V and J assignments and clone size from that table. The sample comprises 120,000 to 150,000 clones, more than 75% of which are singletons, and approximately 40% rests with the top ten. This CDR3 spans 18 amino acids. Germline trimming cut 5 bases from V and 5 bases from J; bases unmatched to any gene: 13. Looked up from germline, CDR1 is LNHNV and CDR2 is YYDKDF (reference sequence). This clone was recorded only once.

The specimen was peripheral blood. The clonotype originates from a man aged 45-60 years who had recovered from COVID-19. V gene TRBV15 combines with J gene TRBJ2-5, with TRBD2 matching over 14 bases. The CDR3 protein is CATSPGPRLAGGKETQYF. The CDR3 DNA reads TGTGCCACCAGCCCAGGCCCTCGACTAGCGGGGGGGAAGGAGACCCAGTACTTC.